Listed below are T cell receptor beta chains from one sample, sequenced in a study of blood T cell repertoires in COVID-19. Profiling relied on immunoSEQ multiplex PCR, and the TCRdb table lists in-frame clones only, not all of them. This table has around 210,000 clones, approximately 85% appearing once. The sample consisted of peripheral blood. The source of these receptors is a man aged 50 to 59 with COVID-19, enrolled during active disease. CDR3s include the opening cysteine and the closing phenylalanine or tryptophan. D genes are given only for firm matches. Size tells how often a clone was seen (once, few, many) or the class of an expanded clone, and some rows leave it out.

>TRBV19|TRBJ1-5|-|TRBD1
TGTGCCAGTAGAAGGGACAGGGGAGGATTGAATCAGCCCCAGCATTTT
CASRRDRGGLNQPQHF
>TRBV6-2/TRBV6-3|TRBJ1-2|few|-
TGTGCCAGCAGTCCGACAGGATCTGGCTACACCTTC
CASSPTGSGYTF
>TRBV6-2/TRBV6-3|TRBJ2-2|-|-
TGTGCCAGCACCCCTACAGGGTCCGGGGAGCTGTTTTTT
CASTPTGSGELFF
>TRBV19|TRBJ1-2|few|-
TGTGCCAGTAGTAGACAGTCAGCTAACTATGGCTACACCTTC
CASSRQSANYGYTF
>TRBV7-2|TRBJ1-6|-|-
TGTGCCAGCAGCCCCCCCGGGGGGCGAGCACCCCTCCACTTT
CASSPPGGRAPLHF
>TRBV2|TRBJ1-3|-|-
TGTGCCAGCAGTACAGGATTGTCTGGAAACACCATATATTTT
CASSTGLSGNTIYF
>TRBV25-1|TRBJ1-6|-|TRBD1
TGTGCCAGCAGGCACCGGGACAGGGGCGTTTCACCCCTCCACTTT
CASRHRDRGVSPLHF
>TRBV19|TRBJ1-2|-|-
TGTGCCAGTAGCGGGTTAGGAGGCAGCTGGAACTATGGCTACACCTTC
CASSGLGGSWNYGYTF
>TRBV5-1|TRBJ2-2|-|TRBD1
TGCGCCAGCAGCTTGGTAGAACAGGGGCCGGGCACCGGGGAGCTGTTTTTT
CASSLVEQGPGTGELFF
>TRBV27|TRBJ2-1|few|TRBD2
TGTGCCAGCAGTTTATGGGTGGAACGGGGGGGGATTAATGAGCAGTTCTTC
CASSLWVERGGINEQFF
>TRBV4-1|TRBJ1-5|-|-
TGCGCCAGCAGCATACATAGCAATCAGCCCCAGCATTTT
CASSIHSNQPQHF
>TRBV9|TRBJ1-1|few|TRBD1
TGTGCCAGCAGCCACCTGGGGACAGGGGGGCCCACTGAAGCTTTCTTT
CASSHLGTGGPTEAFF
>TRBV3-1/TRBV3-2|TRBJ2-1|-|TRBD2
TGTGCCAGCTTCCTAACTAGCGGGGGGTCTAATGAGCAGTTCTTC
CASFLTSGGSNEQFF
>TRBV24-1|TRBJ2-1|-|TRBD1
TGTGCCACCAGTGCCGGGACAGGGTACAATGAGCAGTTCTTC
CATSAGTGYNEQFF
>TRBV27|TRBJ2-1|-|TRBD2
TGTGCCAGCAGTTTAGCGGGGGGGAACTACAATGAGCAGTTCTTC
CASSLAGGNYNEQFF
>TRBV29-1|TRBJ2-7|-|-
TGCAGCGTAGAACCTGACGGGTCCTACGAGCAGTACTTC
CSVEPDGSYEQYF
>TRBV5-1|TRBJ2-7|few|TRBD1
TGCGCCAGCAGCTTCGGACAGGGTGTCCACGAGCAGTACTTC
CASSFGQGVHEQYF
>TRBV19|TRBJ2-1|few|TRBD1
TGTGCCAGTAGTCCACAGGGGGGTTCGGCAGGAGAGCAGTTCTTC
CASSPQGGSAGEQFF
>TRBV9|TRBJ1-6|-|TRBD1
TGTGCCAGTTCAGGGACAGGGAATTCACCCCTCCACTTT
CASSGTGNSPLHF
>TRBV20-1|TRBJ1-1|-|-
TGCAGTGCTATTAAAAACACTGAAGCTTTCTTT
CSAIKNTEAFF
>TRBV3-1/TRBV3-2|TRBJ2-2|-|-
TGTGCCAGCACCCTAAACACCGGGGAGCTGTTTTTT
CASTLNTGELFF
>TRBV2|TRBJ1-3|once|-
TGTGCCAGCAGTCTTATACAGAGTTCTGGAAACACCATATATTTT
CASSLIQSSGNTIYF
>TRBV2|TRBJ1-6|-|TRBD1
TGTGCCAGCAGCCCCGGACAGGGGGATAATTCACCCCTCCACTTT
CASSPGQGDNSPLHF
>TRBV24-1|TRBJ2-2|-|TRBD2
TGTGCCACCAGTGATAGGACTAGCGGGATCGGGGAGCTGTTTTTT
CATSDRTSGIGELFF
>TRBV18|TRBJ1-1|-|-
TGTGCCAGCTCGATCCGGGACATAATAGGCACTGAAGCTTTCTTT
CASSIRDIIGTEAFF
>TRBV4-2|TRBJ2-3|-|TRBD1
TGTGCCAGCAGCCGCGGGACAGGGGCCGGTACAGATACGCAGTATTTT
CASSRGTGAGTDTQYF
>TRBV25-1|TRBJ1-4|-|-
TGTGCCAGCACCCGACACGGGGGTGAAAAACTGTTTTTT
CASTRHGGEKLFF
>TRBV7-9|TRBJ1-2|-|-
TGTGCCAGCAGCTTAGAGGGGAACTATGGCTACACCTTC
CASSLEGNYGYTF
>TRBV29-1|TRBJ2-3|once|TRBD1
TGCAGCGTGGGACAGGTCCAAGCTAGCACAGATACGCAGTATTTT
CSVGQVQASTDTQYF
>TRBV11-3|TRBJ2-5|-|TRBD2
TGTGCCAGCAGCACTAGCGGGGGGGCAGAGACCCAGTACTTC
CASSTSGGAETQYF
>TRBV5-3|TRBJ1-1|-|TRBD1
TGTGCCAGAAGCTTGAGTAGGGACAGGGGAGGGGACACTGAAGCTTTCTTT
CARSLSRDRGGDTEAFF
>TRBV4-1|TRBJ1-1|once|TRBD1
TGCGCCAGCAGCGTATACAGGGGGAACACTGAAGCTTTCTTT
CASSVYRGNTEAFF
>TRBV10-2|TRBJ1-5|-|TRBD1
TGCGCCAGCAGAGGACAGGGTGAACAGCCCCAGCATTTT
CASRGQGEQPQHF
>TRBV2|TRBJ2-7|once|-
TGTGCCAGCAGTGAAGCAGCTGGGAGCGACGAGCAGTACTTC
CASSEAAGSDEQYF
>TRBV9|TRBJ1-2|-|-
TGTGCCAGCAGCCCTACCTTACGCCAGGGCGTATTATCCGGCGGCTACACCTTC
CASSPTLRQGVLSGGYTF
>TRBV5-1|TRBJ1-4|once|TRBD1
TGCGCCAGCAGCTCCGCCGGGACAGGGGGCGAAAAACTGTTTTTT
CASSSAGTGGEKLFF
>TRBV10-3|TRBJ2-1|-|-
TGTGCCATCAGTGACCAGGGGTATGAGCAGTTCTTC
CAISDQGYEQFF